The TCR beta chain described here comes from a study of human T cells and chemical hapten exposure. For the study at large: Patients were mainly female, each with alopecia areata, totalis or universalis.

How the authors handled the data: Across samples, TCR counts had a median of approximately 100,000 and ranged from about 23,224 to 700,000. A single record per CDR3 protein comes from TCRdb applying MiXCR to the RACE reads. TCRdb, rather than the study authors, made the V and J calls. The table records 80,000 to 95,000 distinct CDR3 sequences, around 10% of them present only once. Specified time point: patch test 2, 6 weeks after DPC sensitization. Treatment in this sample: therapeutic diphenylcyclopropenone sensitization with weekly scalp DPC. The CDR3 has 16 amino acids. The germline V gene encodes CDR1 SGHAT and CDR2 FQNNGV. Unmatched junction bases numbered 4, after V lost 4 bases and J lost 0 bases. Study-level results: Following DPC sensitization, TCRs present above 1 in 1000 frequency showed no change.

About this clonotype itself: Its matching antigen is unknown.

The sample in question was whole blood, obtained in connection with sensitization to the hapten diphenylcyclopropenone (DPC). The chain combines TRBV11-2 with TRBJ2-3; 10 nucleotides agree with TRBD2. The sequence derives from a man between 40 and 49 years old with alopecia areata. Some clones in this sample may be carry-over from other donors' samples. In DNA form, the CDR3 reads TGTGCCAGCAGCTCCGCGGGACTAGCGAGCACAGATACGCAGTATTTT. Protein sequence: CASSSAGLASTDTQYF.